The 16 T cell receptor beta chains presented below share a single source sample, sequenced in a study of T-cell memory formation after mild COVID-19. TCRdb re-derived calls from the 5' RACE reads in MiXCR, one entry per CDR3 protein. The sample comprises 200,000 to 250,000 distinct CDR3 sequences, 15% of which are singletons, and more than 2% rests with the top ten. Sequencing used PBMCs or a T cell subset sorted from them (not recorded which). The receptors derive from an adult woman who had mild COVID-19 (a few samples of this study predate the infection). Cell type and time point are not known.

V and J are TRBV24-1 and TRBJ1-2; a possible D gene is TRBD1 (6 bases). The CDR3 runs to 13 residues. The germline V gene encodes CDR1 KGHDR and CDR2 SFDVKD. Trimming pared 3 bases from V and 5 bases from J, leaving 9 bases between. CDR3: CATSDGGAYGYTF. In DNA, the CDR3 is TGTGCCACCAGTGATGGGGGCGCGTATGGCTACACCTTC.

This clonotype was detected only once. It is likely a read error, because the conserved phenylalanine at the end of the CDR3 is missing. V usage is TRBV6-1 and J usage is TRBJ1-5; D unclear. Germline values: CDR1 MNHNS, CDR2 SASEGT. The CDR3 loop spans 12 amino acids. Trimming removed 3 bases from V and 1 base from J, with 1 base in between. CDR3 sequence (DNA): TGTGCCAGCAGTGACAGCAATCAGCCCCAGCATTTG. Translation gives CASSDSNQPQHL.

This clonotype was counted at least ten times. The rearrangement links TRBV12-3 or TRBV12-4 to TRBJ2-7; perhaps TRBD2 as D (6 bases). This CDR3 comprises 14 residues. V dropped 6 bases and J dropped 3 bases, with 15 bases sitting between them. CDR3 sequence reads: CASSKRFGGYEQYF. The CDR3 region has the DNA TGTGCCAGCAGCAAGCGCTTCGGGGGCTACGAGCAGTACTTC.

The chain uses TRBV7-2 and TRBJ2-5, with a tentative D call TRBD2 (6 bases). The CDR3 length is 14 residues. Germline CDR1 SGHTA, CDR2 FQGNSA. V was clipped by 5 bases and J by 4 bases, with 14 bases between them. The CDR3 DNA reads TGTGCCAGCAGCCCGGCCTCCGGGGGAGAGACCCAGTACTTC. Its translation is CASSPASGGETQYF.

This clonotype showed up many times. This chain links TRBV4-1 with TRBJ1-4; D unclear. V gave up 3 bases and J gave up 3 bases, with 11 bases separating them. The CDR3 consists of 15 residues. Looked up from germline, CDR1 is MGHRA and CDR2 is YSYEKL. DNA of the CDR3: TGCGCCAGCAGCCAGGGCCCCGTATCTAATGAAAAACTGTTTTTT. Protein product: CASSQGPVSNEKLFF.

This clonotype has only a few counts. This clone may be a read error of a much larger clone one base away. The genes are TRBV10-3 and TRBJ2-5, with D perhaps matching TRBD1 or TRBD2 (6 bases each). The V gene's germline CDR1 is ENHRY and CDR2 SYGVKD. The germline V and J ends were trimmed by 3 bases and 13 bases, with 21 bases remaining between them. The length of the CDR3 is 14 residues. CDR3 residues: CAISDDSRGGPLYF. DNA for the CDR3: TGTGCCATCAGTGACGATTCTAGAGGGGGGCCCTTGTACTTC.

The CDR3 here is CATSTVTGTSVRTDTQYF. CDR3 bases: TGTGCCACCAGCACCGTTACCGGGACTAGCGTGAGGACAGATACGCAGTATTTT. The V and J genes are TRBV15 and TRBJ2-3, with 10 bases that match TRBD2. The CDR3 is 18 amino acids. From germline, CDR1 is LNHNV and CDR2 YYDKDF (reference sequence). V lost 4 bases, J lost 3 bases, and 13 bases stayed unmatched.

This chain links TRBV28 with TRBJ1-3; D gene unclear. Trimming left V 0 bases short and J 7 bases short, with 1 base between. The germline V gene encodes CDR1 MDHEN and CDR2 SYDVKM. This CDR3 contains 11 residues. In DNA, the CDR3 is TGTGCCAGCAGTTTATGGAACACCATATATTTT. Translation gives CASSLWNTIYF.

This chain uses TRBV18 with TRBJ1-6; D uncertain. Germline V gives CDR1 KGHSH, CDR2 LQKENI. CDR3 length equals 17 residues. The ends were cut back, 3 bases at V and 6 bases at J, with 18 bases in the middle. This CDR3 reads CASSPKTLTGPNSPLHF. CDR3 DNA: TGTGCCAGCTCACCTAAGACCCTCACGGGCCCTAATTCACCCCTCCACTTT.

The chain carries TRBV5-1 and TRBJ1-6; unclear D gene. This CDR3 region has 15 residues. Per germline, CDR1 SGHRS and CDR2 YFSETQ. V was pared by 0 bases and J by 7 bases, with 11 bases between. CDR3 region: CASSLDGVRNSPLHF. CDR3 nucleotides: TGCGCCAGCAGCTTGGATGGGGTGCGGAATTCACCCCTCCACTTT.

The table lists this clonotype with a few counts. The chain has TRBV7-2 and TRBJ1-2; no clear D gene. CDR3 length: 13 amino acids. Germline-derived CDR1 and CDR2 are SGHTA and FQGNSA. Trimming took 1 base from V and 5 from J, leaving 8 bases between them. CDR3 amino acids: CASSLGSEYGYTF. CDR3 nucleotides: TGTGCCAGCAGCTTAGGGTCGGAGTATGGCTACACCTTC.

This clonotype came up a few times. This chain uses TRBV5-1 with TRBJ1-1, with D perhaps TRBD1 (6 bases). Looked up from germline, CDR1 is SGHRS and CDR2 is YFSETQ. There are 12 residues in the CDR3. V was pared by 7 bases and J by 5 bases, with 12 bases between. The CDR3 reads CASRDMRTEAFF. The CDR3 coding sequence is TGCGCCAGCCGGGACATGAGGACTGAAGCTTTCTTT.

This clonotype was seen a few times. The V call is TRBV4-1, the J call TRBJ1-5; possible D gene TRBD1, 5 bases. CDR1 and CDR2 from the germline V gene are MGHRA and YSYEKL. V dropped 3 bases and J dropped 2 bases, with 20 bases sitting between them. The CDR3 has 18 amino acids. In DNA form, the CDR3 reads TGCGCCAGCAGCCACTACCCAAAGGCAGGGAGGGGCAATCAGCCCCAGCATTTT. Translating it yields CASSHYPKAGRGNQPQHF.

This clonotype has only a few counts. The chain uses TRBV5-5 and TRBJ2-5; D may be TRBD1 or TRBD2 (5 bases each). The CDR3 extends over 15 amino acids. V was trimmed by 2 bases and J by 2 bases, leaving 13 bases between them. CDR1 and CDR2 (germline): SGHKS, YYEKEE (reference sequence). Here the CDR3 DNA reads TGTGCCAGCAGCTTTAGTCTAGGGACGCAAGAGACCCAGTACTTC. Protein product: CASSFSLGTQETQYF.

This clonotype was seen at least ten times. V usage is TRBV14 and J usage is TRBJ2-5, with TRBD2 matching 12 bases. V shed 4 bases, J shed 3 bases, and the junction held 0 bases outside the gene matches. This CDR3 has 14 residues. Germline assignment: CDR1 SGHDN and CDR2 FVKESK. The CDR3 region is CASSRTSGKETQYF. DNA for the CDR3: TGTGCCAGCAGCCGGACTAGCGGGAAAGAGACCCAGTACTTC.

This clonotype occurred a few times. The chain recombines TRBV5-1 with TRBJ1-5; D unclear. Germline V gene sequence: CDR1 SGHRS, CDR2 YFSETQ. Trimming pared 5 bases from V and 4 bases from J, leaving 13 bases between. The CDR3 extends over 14 amino acids. The CDR3 here is CASRPAYSNQPQHF. The CDR3 DNA reads TGCGCCAGCAGGCCTGCGTACAGTAATCAGCCCCAGCATTTT.